Following are 24 T cell receptor beta chains from one sample sequenced in a study of cytomegalovirus exposure and HLA in healthy donors. Both 60 Vbeta primers and 13 Jbeta primers went into the PCR. Clones were read by immunoSEQ multiplex PCR, and TCRdb kept only the in-frame ones, dropping some. Altogether around 200,000 clones are present, around 77% being singletons, with the ten largest covering roughly 2.1%. The specimen was PBMCs. All receptors come from a woman under 40 in good health and CMV-seropositive.

The genes are TRBV13 and TRBJ1-2; D might be TRBD1 (6 bases). This CDR3 is built from 14 residues. Germline V gene lookup returns CDR1 PRHDT and CDR2 FYEKMQ (reference sequence). The V gene lost 5 bases and the J gene lost 3 bases, with 13 bases spanning the gap. The CDR3 bases are TGTGCCAGCAGCCCGGGGGGGCGGGACTATGGCTACACCTTC. As protein: CASSPGGRDYGYTF.

This rearrangement joins TRBV5-1 to TRBJ1-1; tentative D call: TRBD1 (5 bases). Germline loops: CDR1 SGHRS, CDR2 YFSETQ. The CDR3 covers 14 residues. Trimming left V 4 bases short and J 1 base short, with 11 bases between. CDR3 coding DNA: TGCGCCAGCAGCCCCACCACAGGGAACACTGAAGCTTTCTTT. Its translation is CASSPTTGNTEAFF.

Of note for this clone: The sample carries other DNA sequences with the same CDR3. This rearrangement joins TRBV7-7 to TRBJ2-5, with D maybe TRBD1 (6 bases). The germline V gene has CDR1 SSHAT and CDR2 FNYEAQ (reference sequence). Trimming took off 6 bases at V and 2 bases at J, with 10 bases between the two ends. This CDR3 comprises 13 residues. CDR3 sequence reads: CASSPDSQETQYF. The CDR3, as DNA: TGTGCCAGCAGTCCGGACAGTCAAGAGACCCAGTACTTC.

The J gene is TRBJ2-7, the V gene TRBV7-8; a weak D match, TRBD1 (6 bases). The ends were cut back, 0 bases at V and 4 bases at J, with 16 bases in the middle. The germline V gene encodes CDR1 SGHVS and CDR2 FQNEAQ. The CDR3 sequence is 16 residues long. The CDR3 is CASSLARLGAKYEQYF. CDR3 DNA: TGTGCCAGCAGCTTAGCGCGTTTGGGGGCCAAATACGAGCAGTACTTC. Together with reference TRBV7-8 and TRBJ2-7, the CDR3 gives the full variable domain: GAGVSQSPRYKVAKRGQDVALRCDPISGHVSLFWYQQALGQGPEFLTYFQNEAQLDKSGLPSDRFFAERPEGSVSTLKIQRTQQEDSAVYLCASSLARLGAKYEQYFGPGTRLTVT.

The chain recombines TRBV30 with TRBJ1-2; 11 bases fit TRBD1. Germline trimming cut 3 bases from V and 2 bases from J; bases unmatched to any gene: 2. The CDR3 has 14 amino acids. Germline CDR1 reads GTSNPN; CDR2 reads SVGIG (reference sequence). CDR3 amino acids: CAWRDRGPNYGYTF. In nucleotides, the CDR3 is TGTGCCTGGAGGGACAGGGGGCCGAACTATGGCTACACCTTC.

The V call is TRBV10-1, the J call TRBJ2-7; 10 bases match TRBD2. The CDR3 contains 14 residues. The V segment lost 5 bases and the J segment 2 bases; nucleotides outside the gene matches: 3. Germline values: CDR1 WNHNN, CDR2 SYGVQD (reference sequence). The CDR3 is CASSPSGRAYEQYF. The DNA for the CDR3 is TGCGCCAGCAGTCCCAGCGGGAGGGCCTACGAGCAGTACTTC.

The chain carries TRBV6-5 and TRBJ1-4; D unclear. The CDR3 runs 15 residues. V was shortened by 0 bases and J by 7 bases, with 12 bases between the two germline ends. Per germline, CDR1 MNHEY and CDR2 SVGAGI. CDR3 protein: CASSYSLQTSEKLFF. CDR3 nucleotide sequence: TGTGCCAGCAGTTACTCGTTACAGACGTCTGAAAAACTGTTTTTT.

The count of this clone is one. This sequence joins TRBV9 and TRBJ1-1; D might be TRBD1 (5 bases). The CDR3 runs 16 residues. The V end was cut by 0 bases, the J end by 8 bases, with 20 bases between. Germline lookup yields CDR1 SGDLS and CDR2 YYNGEE. The CDR3 region is CASSVGWGEDLGEAFF. DNA of the CDR3: TGTGCCAGCAGCGTAGGGTGGGGGGAGGATTTAGGCGAAGCTTTCTTT.

The CDR3 sequence: CASSLGAGGVIDRETQYF. The CDR3 region has the DNA TGTGCCAGCAGCTTGGGGGCAGGGGGCGTGATTGATCGGGAGACCCAGTACTTC. V gene TRBV5-7 combines with J gene TRBJ2-5, with 8 bases fitting TRBD1. TRBV5-7 is identified as an open reading frame with a role that is uncertain. The CDR3 length is 18 residues. Losses at the gene ends were 0 bases for V and 5 bases for J; bases not matched to a gene: 15.

This clone was seen a few times. This chain links TRBV19 with TRBJ1-3, with TRBD1 matching over 7 bases. Germline CDR1 and CDR2: LNHDA and SQIVND (reference sequence). V trimming: 5 bases; J trimming: 4 bases; junction bases outside the gene matches: 8. There are 15 residues in the CDR3. CDR3 loop: CASSAAGTVGNTIYF. The CDR3 DNA is TGTGCCAGTAGTGCCGCCGGGACAGTGGGAAACACCATATATTTT.

The rearrangement links TRBV5-4 to TRBJ1-2, with TRBD1 matching over 9 bases. The CDR3 runs 14 residues. The germline gives CDR1 SGHNT, CDR2 YYREEE (reference sequence). J lost 7 bases, V lost 0 bases, and 4 bases had no gene match. The CDR3, as DNA: TGTGCCAGCAGCTTGGCACAGGGGGCGCTTGGCTACACCTTC. As protein: CASSLAQGALGYTF.

CDR3 amino acids: CASSQQTSVHTDTQYF. As DNA, the CDR3 is TGCGCCAGCAGCCAACAGACTAGCGTTCACACAGATACGCAGTATTTT. This chain connects TRBV4-3 to TRBJ2-3, with 8 bases that match TRBD2. Germline V gene lookup returns CDR1 LGHNA and CDR2 YSLEER. CDR3 size: 16 residues. V trimming: 2 bases; J trimming: 2 bases; junction bases outside the gene matches: 6.

The chain recombines TRBV7-9 with TRBJ1-2; TRBD1 is a possible D gene (6 bases). The CDR3 runs 17 residues. Trimming pared 0 bases from V and 1 base from J, leaving 15 bases between. Germline CDR1 is SEHNR and CDR2 is FQNEAQ (reference sequence). CDR3 DNA: TGTGCCAGCAGCTTAGCGATGGACAGAGCTAGTAACTATGGCTACACCTTC. Its protein product is CASSLAMDRASNYGYTF.

The CDR3 nucleotides read TGTGCCAGTAGTATCAGGCCCGGGACAATTATGGGAAAACTGTTTTTT. Protein: CASSIRPGTIMGKLFF. This sequence joins TRBV19 and TRBJ1-4; a possible D gene is TRBD1 (6 bases). CDR1 and CDR2 from the germline V gene are LNHDA and SQIVND (reference sequence). This CDR3 region has 16 residues. Deletions cut 3 bases from V and 10 bases from J, with 21 bases between.

This clone was seen more than once but under ten times. The chain is built from TRBV2 and TRBJ2-1; 8 nucleotides align to TRBD2. From germline, CDR1 is SNHLY and CDR2 FYNNEI. With 4 bases clipped from V and 1 base from J, the junction kept 3 bases outside the gene matches. The CDR3 loop spans 15 amino acids. For the CDR3, the DNA is TGTGCCAGCAGTGCGGGCGGGGGGTCCTACAATGAGCAGTTCTTC. This gives the protein CASSAGGGSYNEQFF.

V is TRBV30 and J is TRBJ1-5; 10 bases match TRBD1. The CDR3 has 16 residues. CDR1 and CDR2 (germline): GTSNPN, SVGIG (reference sequence). Trimming at V came to 2 bases and at J to 5 bases, leaving 9 bases not matched to a gene. CDR3 sequence: CAWSQRGQGKDQPQHF. In DNA, the CDR3 is TGTGCCTGGAGTCAGCGGGGACAGGGGAAGGATCAGCCCCAGCATTTT.

This clone appeared a few times. The genes are TRBV9 and TRBJ2-7, with TRBD2 as a possible D gene (6 bases). From germline, CDR1 is SGDLS and CDR2 YYNGEE. Trimming pared 0 bases from V and 2 bases from J, leaving 6 bases between. This CDR3 spans 13 amino acids. CDR3 in amino acids: CASSVGTTYEQYF. The CDR3 DNA reads as TGTGCCAGCAGCGTAGGGACTACCTACGAGCAGTACTTC.

The CDR3 nucleotides read TGTGCCAGCAGTTACTCGGAGGGCTCAGTAAACGAGCAGTACTTC. Translating it yields CASSYSEGSVNEQYF. The V and J genes are TRBV6-5 and TRBJ2-7; tentatively, D is TRBD2 (6 bases). This CDR3 spans 15 amino acids. The V end lost 0 bases, the J end lost 5 bases, and 14 bases lay between the germline ends. Germline V gene data show CDR1 as MNHEY and CDR2 as SVGAGI.

A single count supports this clone. The V call is TRBV7-8, the J call TRBJ1-4; 7 nucleotides agree with TRBD1. With V trimmed by 4 bases and J by 8 bases, 22 bases remained unmatched. The CDR3 spans 19 residues. The germline V gene encodes CDR1 SGHVS and CDR2 FQNEAQ. Here the CDR3 reads CASSSSGTVNWWRGEKLFF. DNA for the CDR3: TGTGCCAGCAGCTCCTCCGGGACAGTCAACTGGTGGAGAGGAGAAAAACTGTTTTTT.

Concerning this clone itself: At one boundary the junction diverges from the germline segment, which might be a read error. The chain employs TRBV7-9 and TRBJ1-3; D gene ambiguous. Germline V lookup: CDR1 SEHNR, CDR2 FQNEAQ (reference sequence). This CDR3 contains 12 residues. The CDR3 DNA is TGTTCCAGCAGCTCCGAGCGGTACACCATATATTTT. Translation gives CSSSSERYTIYF.

The chain couples TRBV4-1 to TRBJ2-1; no clear D gene. This CDR3 has 14 residues. Trimming left V 1 base short and J 4 bases short, with 8 bases between. The germline V gene has CDR1 MGHRA and CDR2 YSYEKL. CDR3: CASSQGRVYNEQFF. CDR3 DNA sequence: TGCGCCAGCAGCCAAGGCCGAGTTTACAATGAGCAGTTCTTC.

V gene TRBV6-1 combines with J gene TRBJ1-5; 10 bases are shared with TRBD1. V trimming: 5 bases; J trimming: 2 bases; junction bases outside the gene matches: 9. Germline values: CDR1 MNHNS, CDR2 SASEGT. The CDR3 sequence is 17 residues long. CDR3 in amino acids: CASSQGTGVRGNQPQHF. The CDR3 DNA reads TGTGCCAGCAGTCAAGGGACAGGGGTAAGGGGCAATCAGCCCCAGCATTTT.

The J gene is TRBJ1-5, the V gene TRBV4-1; the D gene is possibly TRBD1 (5 bases). V gave up 1 base and J gave up 0 bases, with 19 bases separating them. CDR3 length: 19 amino acids. CDR1 is MGHRA, CDR2 YSYEKL, per germline. The CDR3 protein is CASSQGLDTSSPSNQPQHF. DNA of the CDR3: TGCGCCAGCAGCCAAGGGTTGGACACCAGTTCGCCTAGCAATCAGCCCCAGCATTTT.

This clone has more than one count but fewer than ten. V and J are TRBV7-2 and TRBJ2-7, with D possibly matching TRBD2 (6 bases). Trimming removed 2 bases from V and 6 bases from J, with 17 bases in between. Germline lookup yields CDR1 SGHTA and CDR2 FQGNSA. This CDR3 region has 15 residues. The CDR3 bases are TGTGCCAGCAGCTTACATTTAGCGGTGTCCCTCGAGCAGTACTTC. Amino acid sequence: CASSLHLAVSLEQYF.